This record concerns one T cell receptor beta chain sequence. Tregs were sorted as CD4+CD25+CD127-/low cells. Trimming removed 3 bases at V and 2 bases at J, with 16 bases between. The V gene's germline CDR1 is MGHRA and CDR2 YSYEKL. The CDR3 is 17 amino acids. Semi-nested PCR with Nested Universal Primer A followed constant-region reverse priming of full-length variable regions. MiXCR, applied by TCRdb to the 5' RACE reads, yields one record per CDR3 protein. The table lists tens of thousands of distinct CDR3 sequences, over 20% of them singletons. The chain carries TRBV4-1 and TRBJ2-2, with D maybe TRBD2 (6 bases). The specimen sequenced was Tregs sorted from a lymph node. The TCR originated in a female donor with breast cancer. In DNA, the CDR3 is TGCGCCAGCAGCCACCCCTTTGGTAGCGGAAACACCGGGGAGCTGTTTTTT. It specifies CASSHPFGSGNTGELFF.